Presented here are 18 T cell receptor beta chains from one specimen sequenced in a study of T cells after yellow fever vaccination. MiXCR was run by TCRdb on the 5' RACE reads, yielding one entry per CDR3 protein. The sample has approximately 510,000 distinct CDR3 sequences; 21% are singletons. The sequences come from PBMCs, collected less than 25 days after the first yellow fever vaccination. The source is a young man who received the YFV17D yellow fever vaccine.

The chain links TRBV6-2 or TRBV6-3 to TRBJ2-6, with D unresolved. This CDR3 is built from 15 residues. V lost 7 bases, J lost 0 bases, and 10 bases lay in between. Germline V lookup: CDR1 MNHEY, CDR2 SVGEGT. CDR3 in amino acids: CASTRAPSGANVLTF. The CDR3 region has the DNA TGTGCCAGCACTAGAGCCCCCTCTGGGGCCAACGTCCTGACTTTC.

The CDR3: CSPVPGQGYQETQYF. CDR3 nucleotides: TGCAGTCCCGTACCGGGACAGGGGTACCAAGAGACCCAGTACTTC. The J gene is TRBJ2-5, the V gene TRBV20-1, with TRBD1 identical over 10 bases. V shed 8 bases, J shed 0 bases, and the junction held 9 bases outside the gene matches. The CDR3 loop spans 15 amino acids. CDR1 is DFQATT, CDR2 SNEGSKA, per germline (reference sequence).

This chain uses TRBV11-1 with TRBJ2-1; a weak D match, TRBD2 (5 bases). The CDR3 covers 18 residues. Germline CDR1 SGHAT, CDR2 FQDESV (reference sequence). V lost 4 bases and J lost 8, with 27 bases in between. In nucleotides, the CDR3 is TGTGCCAGCAGCTCCACCGAGGCGGATCTAGCTTTCCTGGATGAGCAGTTCTTC. It yields the protein CASSSTEADLAFLDEQFF.

The V gene is TRBV5-1, the J gene TRBJ1-1, with D perhaps matching TRBD1 (6 bases). CDR3 length: 14 residues. Germline CDR1 is SGHRS and CDR2 is YFSETQ. With 1 base removed from V and 6 bases from J, the gap between germline ends came to 13 bases. Here the CDR3 reads CASSLNRVIAEAFF. CDR3 nucleotides: TGCGCCAGCAGCTTGAACAGGGTAATTGCTGAAGCTTTCTTT.

This chain connects TRBV4-1 to TRBJ2-3; 10 nucleotides line up with TRBD1. The CDR3 length is 17 residues. The V and J ends lost 5 bases and 4 bases, in that order; junction bases with no gene match: 12. Germline CDR1 reads MGHRA; CDR2 reads YSYEKL. CDR3 region: CASSIQDRGSRADTQYF. DNA of the CDR3: TGCGCCAGCAGCATACAGGACAGGGGGTCCAGAGCAGATACGCAGTATTTT.

J is TRBJ1-2 and V is TRBV7-9; 7 bases fit TRBD1. The CDR3 totals 16 residues. The germline V gene has CDR1 SEHNR and CDR2 FQNEAQ (reference sequence). V trimming: 4 bases; J trimming: 4 bases; junction bases outside the gene matches: 12. The CDR3 reads CASSSTDPQGSYGYTF. CDR3 bases: TGTGCCAGCAGCTCTACTGACCCACAGGGGTCCTATGGCTACACCTTC.

The CDR3 loop is CASSFSFGGSGNTIYF. DNA for the CDR3: TGTGCCAGCAGCTTCTCTTTCGGGGGTTCTGGAAACACCATATATTTT. The chain is built from TRBV7-2 and TRBJ1-3; perhaps TRBD1 as D (5 bases). The V end lost 3 bases, the J end lost 1 base, and 13 bases lay between the germline ends. Germline CDR1 reads SGHTA; CDR2 reads FQGNSA. The CDR3 is 16 amino acids.

This clonotype showed up just a few times. The chain links TRBV6-6 to TRBJ1-1; D might be TRBD1 (6 bases). V lost 7 bases to trimming and J lost 9 bases, with 12 bases between them. The CDR3 has 11 amino acids. Germline V gives CDR1 MNHNY, CDR2 SVGAGI (reference sequence). CDR3 sequence: CASTMGGQAFF. CDR3 bases: TGTGCCAGCACCATGGGGGGGCAAGCTTTCTTT.

The chain has TRBV7-3 and TRBJ2-3, with 7 bases matching TRBD1. Germline trimming cut 3 bases from V and 5 bases from J; bases unmatched to any gene: 2. CDR3 length equals 13 residues. The V gene's germline CDR1 is SGHTA and CDR2 FQGTGA. The CDR3 nucleotides read TGTGCCAGCAGCTTTGACAGGGAAGATACGCAGTATTTT. Its protein is CASSFDREDTQYF.

This clonotype was seen at least ten times. This chain links TRBV7-9 with TRBJ2-1; a possible D gene is TRBD2 (5 bases). CDR1 is SEHNR and CDR2 is FQNEAQ in the germline V gene (reference sequence). CDR3 length: 14 amino acids. V shed 4 bases and J shed 5 bases, with 12 bases lying between them. For the CDR3, the DNA is TGTGCCAGCAGCTCTTGGAGGATAGACAATGAGCAGTTCTTC. Translated, it gives CASSSWRIDNEQFF.

Ten or more counts support this clonotype. Here the CDR3 reads CASSSGTDIKGTEAFF. CDR3 nucleotide sequence: TGTGCCAGCAGTTCCGGGACAGACATTAAGGGGACTGAAGCTTTCTTT. V is TRBV12-3 or TRBV12-4 and J is TRBJ1-1, with 7 bases aligning to TRBD1. CDR3 size: 16 residues. V was clipped by 4 bases and J by 5 bases; unmatched bases: 13.

This clonotype has more than one count but fewer than ten. The chain couples TRBV5-1 to TRBJ1-4, with a weak D call TRBD1 (6 bases). The CDR3 covers 16 residues. Germline values: CDR1 SGHRS, CDR2 YFSETQ. Trimming took off 1 base at V and 4 bases at J, with 14 bases between the two ends. The CDR3 loop reads CASSLRTAINNEKLFF. For the CDR3, the DNA is TGCGCCAGCAGCTTGCGGACAGCGATTAATAATGAAAAACTGTTTTTT.

The rearrangement joins TRBV20-1 to TRBJ2-1; D possibly uses TRBD1 or TRBD2 (5 bases each). The germline V gene has CDR1 DFQATT and CDR2 SNEGSKA (reference sequence). Trimming pared 0 bases from V and 4 bases from J, leaving 7 bases between. The CDR3 spans 13 residues. Written as DNA, the CDR3 is TGCAGTGCTAGAGATGAGGGGTACAATGAGCAGTTCTTC. Translated: CSARDEGYNEQFF.

The chain combines TRBV9 with TRBJ2-7; TRBD1 matches at 10 bases. CDR3 length equals 15 residues. The V gene's germline CDR1 is SGDLS and CDR2 YYNGEE. After removal of 3 bases from V and 7 bases from J, the junction contained 10 bases not matched to a gene. CDR3 sequence (DNA): TGTGCCAGCAGCGGAGCGACAGGGGGCTTGAGGGAGCAGTACTTC. It encodes CASSGATGGLREQYF.

This clonotype showed up many times. This chain links TRBV20-1 with TRBJ2-3, with D tentatively TRBD2 (5 bases). Germline loops: CDR1 DFQATT, CDR2 SNEGSKA (reference sequence). The CDR3 runs 12 residues. V was trimmed by 5 bases and J by 2 bases, leaving 8 bases between them. CDR3 sequence (DNA): TGCAGTGCTCGGGGTTTCACAGATACGCAGTATTTT. It specifies CSARGFTDTQYF.

The chain is built from TRBV29-1 and TRBJ1-2, with D possibly being TRBD1 (5 bases). CDR1 is SQVTM, CDR2 ANQGSEA, per germline. Trimming pared 6 bases from V and 8 bases from J, leaving 19 bases between. The CDR3 runs to 13 residues. The CDR3 sequence is CSVERGGTFGYTF. The CDR3 nucleotides are TGCAGCGTGGAACGTGGGGGTACTTTCGGCTACACCTTC.

The gene calls are TRBV7-2 and TRBJ1-1; D call uncertain. Germline-derived CDR1 and CDR2 are SGHTA and FQGNSA. CDR3 length: 14 residues. V lost 4 bases to trimming and J lost 3 bases, with 12 bases between them. For the CDR3, the DNA is TGTGCCAGCAGCTCATGGCGTCCCGACACTGAAGCTTTCTTT. Translated, it gives CASSSWRPDTEAFF.

This clonotype turned up a few times. This chain uses TRBV29-1 with TRBJ1-3; TRBD1 is a possible D gene (5 bases). This CDR3 contains 11 residues. Trimming left V 6 bases short and J 4 bases short, with 7 bases between. CDR1 and CDR2 (germline): SQVTM, ANQGSEA. CDR3 loop: CSVRQGNTIYF. The CDR3 DNA reads TGCAGCGTCCGACAGGGAAACACCATATATTTT.